These T cell receptor beta chains were read from a single sample in a study of CD8 T cells in Susac syndrome. From the immunoSEQ multiplex PCR reads, TCRdb called clonotypes with MiXCR, one entry per CDR3 protein. The sample yields 170,000 or so distinct CDR3 sequences, 80% to 95% seen once. Sample: CD4+ T cells from PBMCs. The receptors derive from a human donor with multiple sclerosis. Each CDR3 is given with its conserved first and last residue. A D gene is named only where the DNA matches it firmly. Only part of the rows carry a size: once, few, many, or a class if the clone is expanded.

j_call	clone_size	v_call	d_call	cdr3_aa	cdr3_nt
TRBJ2-1	.	TRBV20-1	.	CSGESYNEQFF	TGCAGTGGTGAGTCCTACAATGAGCAGTTCTTC
TRBJ2-7	.	TRBV28	.	CASTSGSSYEQYF	TGTGCCAGCACATCGGGTAGTTCCTACGAGCAGTACTTC
TRBJ2-7	.	TRBV5-1	TRBD1	CASSLTGGLDEQYF	TGCGCCAGCAGCTTGACAGGGGGCCTGGACGAGCAGTACTTC
TRBJ2-3	.	TRBV7-8	.	CASSLLERGTDTQYF	TGTGCCAGCAGCCTACTGGAGAGGGGCACAGATACGCAGTATTTT
TRBJ1-6	.	TRBV3-1	.	CASSQGGGSPLHF	TGTGCCAGCAGCCAAGGGGGGGGATCACCCCTCCACTTT
TRBJ1-3	.	TRBV6-5	.	CASGEQGTGNTIYF	TGTGCCAGCGGAGAACAGGGCACTGGAAACACCATATATTTT
TRBJ2-7	.	TRBV9	.	CASSPGSGYEQYF	TGTGCCAGCAGCCCGGGGTCAGGGTACGAGCAGTACTTC
TRBJ1-1	.	TRBV4-3	.	CASSQALTLDEAFF	TGCGCCAGCAGCCAAGCCCTAACTCTCGATGAAGCTTTCTTT
TRBJ1-5	once	TRBV6-2/TRBV6-3	.	CASSYDSNQPQHF	TGTGCCAGCAGTTACGACAGTAATCAGCCCCAGCATTTT
TRBJ2-3	once	TRBV10-3	TRBD2	CAIKSSGGDTQYF	TGTGCCATCAAGAGTAGCGGGGGTGATACGCAGTATTTT
TRBJ2-3	.	TRBV5-1	.	CASRLATLKSDTQYF	TGCGCCAGCCGATTGGCTACCCTGAAGTCAGATACGCAGTATTTT
TRBJ2-3	.	TRBV7-2	.	CASSSGTSFADTQYF	TGTGCCAGCAGCTCGGGAACTAGCTTTGCAGATACGCAGTATTTT
TRBJ1-5	.	TRBV15	.	CATSSQGVLGNQPQHF	TGTGCCACCAGCAGCCAAGGGGTCTTAGGCAATCAGCCCCAGCATTTT
TRBJ2-5	.	TRBV6-1	.	CASSAGQQETQYF	TGTGCCAGCAGTGCCGGACAGCAAGAGACCCAGTACTTC
TRBJ2-7	once	TRBV28	TRBD1	CASSPYGTAAYEQYF	TGTGCCAGCAGTCCTTACGGGACAGCCGCCTACGAGCAGTACTTC
TRBJ2-5	.	TRBV20-1	.	CSARVPGSKTQYF	TGCAGTGCTAGAGTTCCGGGATCTAAGACCCAGTACTTC
TRBJ2-3	few	TRBV6-5	.	CASKRTSTDTQYF	TGTGCCAGCAAGAGGACTAGCACAGATACGCAGTATTTT
TRBJ1-4	.	TRBV28	TRBD1	CASSFGDRVEKLFF	TGTGCCAGCAGTTTTGGGGACAGGGTTGAAAAACTGTTTTTT
TRBJ2-4	.	TRBV11-2	.	CASSFGEQNIQYF	TGTGCCAGCAGCTTTGGCGAACAAAACATTCAGTACTTC
TRBJ1-1	once	TRBV30	.	CAWSRQEAFF	TGTGCCTGGTCCAGGCAAGAAGCTTTCTTT
TRBJ1-4	.	TRBV12-3/TRBV12-4	.	CASSRTTNEKLFF	TGTGCCAGCAGTCGCACAACTAATGAAAAACTGTTTTTT